A selection of T cell receptor beta chains follows, all from one sample in a study of blood T cell repertoires in COVID-19. Clones were read by immunoSEQ multiplex PCR, and TCRdb kept only the in-frame ones, dropping some. The table lists some 140,000 clones, just under 85% of them singletons, with around 2.7% in the top ten. The source material was peripheral blood. The origin of the receptors is a woman aged 80 or over with acute or convalescent COVID-19. The CDR3 runs from the conserved cysteine through the conserved F or W. Fields, in order: V gene, J gene, CDR3 length, D gene, clone size, CDR3 DNA, CDR3 protein. A D gene is named only where the DNA matches it firmly. A clone size is listed for some rows: how often the clone was seen (once, few, many), or a class if it is expanded.

TRBV5-1	TRBJ2-7	15	TRBD1	.	TGCGCCAGCAGCTTGGTGGGACAGGGCAGCTACGAGCAGTACTTC	CASSLVGQGSYEQYF
TRBV18	TRBJ1-3	15	.	.	TGTGCCAGCTCACCGGACAGTTTCTCTGGAAACACCATATATTTT	CASSPDSFSGNTIYF
TRBV4-1	TRBJ1-5	15	TRBD1	.	TGCGCCAGCAGTCTATCCGGGACAGGGAATCAGCCCCAGCATTTT	CASSLSGTGNQPQHF
TRBV7-6	TRBJ1-1	16	TRBD1	few	TGTGCCAGCAGCTTAGGTGGACAGGGGCTAGGTACTGAAGCTTTCTTT	CASSLGGQGLGTEAFF
TRBV14	TRBJ2-2	18	TRBD1	.	TGTGCCAGCAGCCAAGGACTGGGACAGGGAGGAAGGACCGGGGAGCTGTTTTTT	CASSQGLGQGGRTGELFF
TRBV14	TRBJ1-1	15	.	.	TGTGCCAGCAGCCAAGTGGGACGGAGGGGCACTGAAGCTTTCTTT	CASSQVGRRGTEAFF
TRBV6-6	TRBJ2-2	16	TRBD1	.	TGTGCCAGCAGCCGAACGGGACAGGGGGCCGCCGGGGAGCTGTTTTTT	CASSRTGQGAAGELFF
TRBV13	TRBJ1-2	13	TRBD1	.	TGTGCCAGCAGCCCCGACAGGGGATATGGCTACACCTTC	CASSPDRGYGYTF
TRBV5-1	TRBJ1-5	17	.	.	TGCGCCAGCAAACCGAACCCCCCATCTGGACAGAGCCAGCCCCAGCATTTT	CASKPNPPSGQSQPQHF
TRBV6-1	TRBJ1-3	16	TRBD1	once	TGTGCCAGCAGTGAAACGACAGGGGCAGGGGGAAACACCATATATTTT	CASSETTGAGGNTIYF
TRBV2	TRBJ2-2	14	TRBD2	.	TGTGCCAGCACTACTAGCGGGGGGACCGGGGAGCTGTTTTTT	CASTTSGGTGELFF
TRBV5-1	TRBJ1-1	16	TRBD1	.	TGCGCCAGCAGTCCCGGACAGGGGGGTTTCTTCACTGAAGCTTTCTTT	CASSPGQGGFFTEAFF
TRBV11-3	TRBJ1-1	14	.	.	TGTGCCAGCAGCTCCAGGGATCGGGACACTGAAGCTTTCTTT	CASSSRDRDTEAFF
TRBV3-1/TRBV3-2	TRBJ2-1	19	TRBD2	.	TGTGCCAGCAGCCCTCGTGGTAGCGGGGCCGTCATCTCCTACAATGAGCAGTTCTTC	CASSPRGSGAVISYNEQFF
TRBV5-4	TRBJ2-1	15	TRBD2	.	TGTGCCAGCAGCCCCCCTCTAGCGGGGTCCAATGAGCAGTTCTTC	CASSPPLAGSNEQFF
TRBV7-2	TRBJ1-1	16	.	.	TGTGCCAGCAGCACACGATTAACAGCCTTCCGCACTGAAGCTTTCTTT	CASSTRLTAFRTEAFF
TRBV23-1	TRBJ1-2	16	.	.	TGCGCCAGCACGGGGGGGAGGCCGCCCCATAACTATGGCTACACCTTC	CASTGGRPPHNYGYTF
TRBV3-1/TRBV3-2	TRBJ1-2	16	.	.	TGTGCCAGCAGCCGCACCGGGACACGGGGAACCTATGGCTACACCTTC	CASSRTGTRGTYGYTF
TRBV5-1	TRBJ1-2	18	TRBD1	few	TGCGCCAGCAGCTTGATACAGGGACAGGGGGCCGGAGGCTATGGCTACACCTTC	CASSLIQGQGAGGYGYTF
TRBV19	TRBJ2-7	15	TRBD1	.	TGTGCCAGTAGTAGGGACAGGGGGCAGATCTACGAGCAGTACTTC	CASSRDRGQIYEQYF
TRBV4-3	TRBJ2-5	14	TRBD1	.	TGCGCCAGCAGCCAAGATCCAGGGGGAGAGACCCAGTACTTC	CASSQDPGGETQYF
TRBV27	TRBJ1-5	14	TRBD1	.	TGTGCCAGCAGTCCCAGGGGGCTCGTTCAGCCCCAGCATTTT	CASSPRGLVQPQHF
TRBV5-5	TRBJ1-6	13	.	.	TGTGCCAGCAGCTTATACTATAATTCACCCCTCCACTTT	CASSLYYNSPLHF
TRBV10-3	TRBJ1-1	13	.	.	TGTGCCATCACAGCAAGGGGGGGTACTGAAGCTTTCTTT	CAITARGGTEAFF
TRBV27	TRBJ1-4	12	.	.	TGTGCCAGCAGTCGGGGGGGTGAAAAACTGTTTTTT	CASSRGGEKLFF
TRBV7-9	TRBJ1-1	13	.	.	TGTGCCAGCAGCCTCAGGGTAGACACTGAAGCTTTCTTT	CASSLRVDTEAFF
TRBV5-1	TRBJ1-5	14	TRBD1	.	TGCGCCAGCAGCTTAAGACAGGGTGATCAGCCCCAGCATTTT	CASSLRQGDQPQHF
TRBV7-8	TRBJ1-1	11	.	.	TGTGCCAGCAGCCCCTTTGAGGAAGCTTTCTTT	CASSPFEEAFF
TRBV20-1	TRBJ2-5	11	.	.	TGCAGTGCCCAGTACCAAGAGACCCAGTACTTC	CSAQYQETQYF
TRBV18	TRBJ1-6	19	.	.	TGTGCCAGCTCACCACTGGATACAGGGATATTCTCCTATAATTCACCCCTCCACTTT	CASSPLDTGIFSYNSPLHF
TRBV27	TRBJ2-7	14	TRBD1	.	TGTGCCAGCAGTTGGGGACAGAGTTCCTACGAGCAGTACTTC	CASSWGQSSYEQYF
TRBV7-9	TRBJ1-6	13	.	.	TGTGCCAGCAGCCCACCGGAGAACCCACCCCTCCACTTT	CASSPPENPPLHF
TRBV5-1	TRBJ2-3	14	TRBD1	.	TGCGCCAGCAGCCGGGACAGACTCACAGATACGCAGTATTTT	CASSRDRLTDTQYF
TRBV19	TRBJ1-6	14	TRBD1	.	TGTGCCAGTAGTTCGGGACAGGGAAATTCACCCCTCCACTTT	CASSSGQGNSPLHF
TRBV30	TRBJ2-7	14	.	.	TGTGCCTGGAGTGTAAATCAGGGGCCGGGGGAGCAGTACTTC	CAWSVNQGPGEQYF
TRBV5-1	TRBJ2-5	14	TRBD1	few	TGCGCCAGCAGCTTGGGGCAGGGGGCCGAGACCCAGTACTTC	CASSLGQGAETQYF
TRBV27	TRBJ2-3	17	TRBD2	.	TGTGCCAGCAGACAACGACTAGCGGGGGGGCCTGTGGATACGCAGTATTTT	CASRQRLAGGPVDTQYF
TRBV5-4	TRBJ1-1	14	.	.	TGTGCCAGCAGCGCCTTAACAGGGCCCACTGAAGCTTTCTTT	CASSALTGPTEAFF
TRBV7-9	TRBJ1-5	13	.	once	TGTGCCAGCAGCCCGGACATGAATCAGCCCCAGCATTTT	CASSPDMNQPQHF
TRBV3-1/TRBV3-2	TRBJ1-2	14	.	.	TGTGCCAGCAGCCAGAACAGGGAAAGCGATGGCTACACCTTC	CASSQNRESDGYTF
TRBV2	TRBJ2-1	14	TRBD1	.	TGTGCCAGAGGACAGGTTATATCCTACAATGAGCAGTTCTTC	CARGQVISYNEQFF
TRBV7-2	TRBJ1-1	14	.	.	TGTGCCAGCAGCTTTGGGGGCACGAACACTGAAGCTTTCTTT	CASSFGGTNTEAFF